One sample yielded the 27 T cell receptor beta chains listed below, sequenced in a study of T cell repertoires in cytomegalovirus infection. Using its own MiXCR run on the reads, TCRdb lists one record per CDR3 protein. The data hold hundreds of thousands of distinct CDR3 sequences, with 15% to 20% observed a single time. Sequenced sample: PBMCs. The receptors here all came from a human donor in good health (CMV status not recorded). Some clones in this sample may be carry-over from other donors' samples.

A few counts support this clonotype. The chain employs TRBV12-3 or TRBV12-4 and TRBJ1-4, with D tentatively TRBD1 (6 bases). Trimming removed 4 bases from V and 10 bases from J, with 19 bases in between. CDR3 size: 15 residues. CDR3 DNA sequence: TGTGCCAGCAGTTACGCCGTAGGGGTAGGGGGAAAACTGTTTTTT. Amino acids: CASSYAVGVGGKLFF.

The DNA for the CDR3 is TGTGCCAGCTCACCTCCCGTCCTAGCGGGTGTGGAGACCCAGTACTTC. It is translated as CASSPPVLAGVETQYF. The J gene is TRBJ2-5, the V gene TRBV18; 8 nucleotides agree with TRBD2. Germline values: CDR1 KGHSH, CDR2 LQKENI. The CDR3 length is 16 residues. V trimming: 3 bases; J trimming: 5 bases; junction bases outside the gene matches: 11.

A remark on this clonotype: Given a much more abundant clone one base away, this may be a read error. The chain carries TRBV7-8 and TRBJ2-7; the match to TRBD2 covers 12 bases. With V trimmed by 7 bases and J by 4 bases, 11 bases remained unmatched. The CDR3 runs to 16 residues. Germline CDR1 SGHVS, CDR2 FQNEAQ. The CDR3 nucleotides are TGTGCCAGCAACCCCAGACTAGCGGGGGACCAGTACGAGCAGTACTTC. As protein: CASNPRLAGDQYEQYF. The full variable domain, in which reference TRBV7-8 and TRBJ2-7 provide the parts outside the CDR3, is GAGVSQSPRYKVAKRGQDVALRCDPISGHVSLFWYQQALGQGPEFLTYFQNEAQLDKSGLPSDRFFAERPEGSVSTLKIQRTQQEDSAVYLCASNPRLAGDQYEQYFGPGTRLTVT.

The V and J genes are TRBV10-3 and TRBJ2-5; 10 nucleotides align to TRBD1. The germline gives CDR1 ENHRY, CDR2 SYGVKD. The CDR3 contains 16 residues. The junction had 9 bases not matched to a gene; V was cut back by 3 bases and J by 5 bases. DNA of the CDR3: TGTGCCATCAGTGACCTCTCGGGACAGGGGACGGAGACCCAGTACTTC. Its translation: CAISDLSGQGTETQYF.

The V gene is TRBV4-3, the J gene TRBJ1-1, with 9 bases aligning to TRBD1. Per the germline V gene, CDR1 is LGHNA and CDR2 is YSLEER. Trimming removed 2 bases from V and 5 bases from J; junction bases left unmatched: 9. This CDR3 contains 16 residues. The CDR3 region has the DNA TGCGCCAGCAGCCAACCTTTGGGGACAGGGTTGACTGAAGCTTTCTTT. Its translation is CASSQPLGTGLTEAFF.

The genes are TRBV27 and TRBJ1-2; a possible D gene is TRBD1 (6 bases). Germline V CDR1 and CDR2: MNHEY, SMNVEV (reference sequence). The V end was cut by 5 bases, the J end by 2 bases, with 12 bases between. The length of the CDR3 is 14 residues. The CDR3 here is CASSAQGTNYGYTF. CDR3 in DNA: TGTGCCAGCAGTGCTCAGGGGACCAACTATGGCTACACCTTC.

This clonotype turned up a few times. This rearrangement joins TRBV7-2 to TRBJ1-1; D not certain. The CDR3 is made up of 15 amino acids. The germline V gene has CDR1 SGHTA and CDR2 FQGNSA. Trimming cost V 5 bases and J 0 bases, with 13 bases left between them. CDR3 sequence: CASSHRKSMNTEAFF. CDR3 nucleotide sequence: TGTGCCAGCAGCCATCGGAAGAGCATGAACACTGAAGCTTTCTTT.

This clonotype was picked up many times. The V and J genes are TRBV7-9 and TRBJ2-1; perhaps TRBD2 as D (6 bases). The CDR3 consists of 13 residues. Trimming stripped 6 bases from V and 7 bases from J, with 13 bases between. The germline CDR1 and CDR2 sequences are SEHNR and FQNEAQ (reference sequence). CDR3 in DNA: TGTGCCAGCAGTATTGGCGGGGAGAATGAGCAGTTCTTC. Its protein product is CASSIGGENEQFF.

The chain uses TRBV15 and TRBJ2-7; TRBD2 agrees at 8 bases. CDR1 and CDR2 from the germline V gene are LNHNV and YYDKDF (reference sequence). The ends lost 0 bases at V and 5 bases at J; junction bases unmatched: 9. The CDR3 consists of 16 residues. DNA for the CDR3: TGTGCCACCAGCAGAGAGGTTAGCGGGGTTCCAAACGAGCAGTACTTC. It codes for CATSREVSGVPNEQYF.

The V gene is TRBV2, the J gene TRBJ1-2; D is uncertain. Germline CDR1 and CDR2: SNHLY and FYNNEI. V dropped 2 bases and J dropped 3 bases, with 7 bases sitting between them. The CDR3 is 13 amino acids. The CDR3 reads CASSESGYYGYTF. CDR3 nucleotides: TGTGCCAGCAGTGAATCCGGCTACTATGGCTACACCTTC.

This clonotype was observed a handful of times. The V and J genes are TRBV27 and TRBJ2-7; D possibly corresponds to TRBD1 (6 bases). Germline V gene sequence: CDR1 MNHEY, CDR2 SMNVEV (reference sequence). The CDR3 totals 13 residues. V was cut by 6 bases and J by 2 bases, with 11 bases left in between. The chain's CDR3 is CASRDRDTYEQYF. The CDR3 region has the DNA TGTGCCAGCAGGGACAGAGACACCTACGAGCAGTACTTC.

This clonotype was seen ten or more times. The chain is built from TRBV7-2 and TRBJ2-5; no reliable D call. Germline-derived CDR1 and CDR2 are SGHTA and FQGNSA. CDR3 length equals 14 residues. V dropped 4 bases and J dropped 5 bases, with 14 bases sitting between them. Here the CDR3 reads CASSSTVSGETQYF. The CDR3, as DNA: TGTGCCAGCAGCTCCACCGTGAGTGGTGAGACCCAGTACTTC. Full variable domain (remainder filled in from reference TRBV7-2 and TRBJ2-5): GAGVSQSPSNKVTEKGKDVELRCDPISGHTALYWYRQSLGQGLEFLIYFQGNSAPDKSGLPSDRFSAERTGGSVSTLTIQRTQQEDSAVYLCASSSTVSGETQYFGPGTRLLVL.

The chain employs TRBV27 and TRBJ1-5; D might be TRBD1 (5 bases). V lost 1 base and J 0 bases, leaving 13 bases between the germline ends. Germline CDR1 is MNHEY and CDR2 is SMNVEV (reference sequence). CDR3 length: 17 amino acids. In DNA, the CDR3 is TGTGCCAGCAGTTTATATTCGACAGCGGATAGCAATCAGCCCCAGCATTTT. Protein: CASSLYSTADSNQPQHF.

V usage is TRBV7-2 and J usage is TRBJ2-7; 9 nucleotides match TRBD1. The CDR3 is 14 residues long. V shed 5 bases, J shed 3 bases, and the junction held 5 bases outside the gene matches. Germline lookup yields CDR1 SGHTA and CDR2 FQGNSA. The CDR3 loop reads CASSLQGADYEQYF. The CDR3 DNA reads as TGTGCCAGCAGCCTACAGGGGGCTGACTACGAGCAGTACTTC.

This clonotype was seen repeatedly, ten times or more. The chain combines TRBV7-2 with TRBJ2-7; 7 bases align to TRBD2. The V segment lost 1 base and the J segment 4 bases; nucleotides outside the gene matches: 7. This CDR3 spans 15 amino acids. Germline CDR1 reads SGHTA; CDR2 reads FQGNSA. The CDR3 DNA sequence: TGTGCCAGCAGCTTAGGGGCCGGGCGGGAGTACGAGCAGTACTTC. Its translation is CASSLGAGREYEQYF.

This clonotype was detected only a few times. The chain couples TRBV7-9 to TRBJ2-7, with D maybe TRBD2 (7 bases). With 6 bases removed from V and 4 bases from J, the gap between germline ends came to 16 bases. The CDR3 consists of 14 residues. Per germline, CDR1 SEHNR and CDR2 FQNEAQ (reference sequence). CDR3 amino acids: CASRGGAGRYEQYF. CDR3 bases: TGTGCCAGCAGGGGGGGGGCCGGGCGGTACGAGCAGTACTTC. Full variable domain (remainder filled in from reference TRBV7-9 and TRBJ2-7): DTGVSQNPRHKITKRGQNVTFRCDPISEHNRLYWYRQTLGQGPEFLTYFQNEAQLEKSRLLSDRFSAERPKGSFSTLEIQRTEQGDSAMYLCASRGGAGRYEQYFGPGTRLTVT.

With respect to this clonotype: Being one base from a much bigger clone, this may be a read error. This sequence joins TRBV7-2 and TRBJ2-4; 11 bases line up with TRBD2. The germline CDR1 and CDR2 sequences are SGHTA and FQGNSA. The length of the CDR3 is 17 residues. CDR3 loop: CASCLVGTSGTKNIQYF. CDR3 DNA sequence: TGTGCCAGCTGCTTAGTGGGGACTAGCGGAACCAAAAACATTCAGTACTTC.

V is TRBV11-2 and J is TRBJ2-7; a weak D match, TRBD1 (6 bases). Germline V gene lookup returns CDR1 SGHAT and CDR2 FQNNGV. The CDR3 loop spans 14 amino acids. Trimming took 5 bases from V and 2 from J, leaving 13 bases between them. CDR3 coding DNA: TGTGCCAGCAGCCCTATAAGGGGGACCTACGAGCAGTACTTC. Its protein is CASSPIRGTYEQYF.

The chain carries TRBV7-9 and TRBJ1-2, with D possibly TRBD1 on 5 matching bases. Trimming left V 1 base short and J 8 bases short, with 14 bases between. Germline lookup yields CDR1 SEHNR and CDR2 FQNEAQ (reference sequence). The CDR3 is 14 amino acids. As DNA, the CDR3 is TGTGCCAGCAGCTTAGTCTGGGGGGTCATCGGCTACACCTTC. Amino acids: CASSLVWGVIGYTF. The whole variable domain, remainder taken from reference TRBV7-9 and TRBJ1-2, is DTGVSQNPRHKITKRGQNVTFRCDPISEHNRLYWYRQTLGQGPEFLTYFQNEAQLEKSRLLSDRFSAERPKGSFSTLEIQRTEQGDSAMYLCASSLVWGVIGYTFGSGTRLTVV.

This clonotype was counted many times. The chain links TRBV6-1 to TRBJ1-3; possibly TRBD1 for D (6 bases). CDR3 length: 15 amino acids. Germline values: CDR1 MNHNS, CDR2 SASEGT. V was clipped by 5 bases and J by 4 bases, with 15 bases between them. The CDR3 protein is CASSYAGTFGNTIYF. The CDR3 DNA is TGTGCCAGCAGTTACGCCGGGACATTCGGAAACACCATATATTTT.

The genes are TRBV5-1 and TRBJ2-3; 13 bases agree with TRBD2. The germline V gene has CDR1 SGHRS and CDR2 YFSETQ. J was trimmed by 3 bases and V by 1 base; bases with no gene match: 5. CDR3 length: 17 amino acids. The CDR3 sequence is CASSLTGLAGVTDTQYF. The CDR3, as DNA: TGCGCCAGCAGCTTGACCGGACTAGCGGGGGTTACAGATACGCAGTATTTT.

The rearrangement joins TRBV20-1 to TRBJ1-6; no firm D call. Looked up from germline, CDR1 is DFQATT and CDR2 is SNEGSKA (reference sequence). This CDR3 is 11 amino acids long. Trimming stripped 6 bases from V and 5 bases from J, with 5 bases between. This chain's CDR3 is CSAGNNSPLHF. CDR3 DNA: TGCAGTGCCGGGAATAATTCACCCCTCCACTTT.

There are a few counts of this clonotype. V usage is TRBV7-2 and J usage is TRBJ2-5, with 12 bases fitting TRBD2. There are 15 residues in the CDR3. V lost 5 bases and J lost 4; bases outside the gene matches: 5. Germline lookup yields CDR1 SGHTA and CDR2 FQGNSA. In DNA form, the CDR3 reads TGTGCCAGCAGCCGATCGGGACTAGCGGGAGAGACCCAGTACTTC. It translates to CASSRSGLAGETQYF. The whole variable domain, remainder taken from reference TRBV7-2 and TRBJ2-5, is GAGVSQSPSNKVTEKGKDVELRCDPISGHTALYWYRQSLGQGLEFLIYFQGNSAPDKSGLPSDRFSAERTGGSVSTLTIQRTQQEDSAVYLCASSRSGLAGETQYFGPGTRLLVL.

This clonotype has more than one count but fewer than ten. The chain couples TRBV7-9 to TRBJ2-7; possibly TRBD2 for D (6 bases). The CDR3 runs 15 residues. Germline loops: CDR1 SEHNR, CDR2 FQNEAQ (reference sequence). The V end was cut by 7 bases, the J end by 3 bases, with 19 bases between. This chain's CDR3 is CASTTSRELYYEQYF. CDR3 sequence (DNA): TGTGCCAGCACCACTTCCCGGGAGCTCTACTACGAGCAGTACTTC. Variable domain in full (rest from reference TRBV7-9 and TRBJ2-7): DTGVSQNPRHKITKRGQNVTFRCDPISEHNRLYWYRQTLGQGPEFLTYFQNEAQLEKSRLLSDRFSAERPKGSFSTLEIQRTEQGDSAMYLCASTTSRELYYEQYFGPGTRLTVT.

The chain has TRBV18 and TRBJ1-1, with a tentative D call TRBD1 (5 bases). The germline CDR1 and CDR2 sequences are KGHSH and LQKENI. Between the trimmed V and J ends, which lost 5 bases and 6 bases, there was a span of 10 bases. The CDR3 is made up of 12 amino acids. For the CDR3, the DNA is TGTGCCAGCTCAGCCCCGGGGGCTGAAGCTTTCTTT. It translates to CASSAPGAEAFF.

The sample holds many counts of this clonotype. The gene calls are TRBV12-3 or TRBV12-4 and TRBJ2-7, with D hard to call. CDR3 length equals 13 residues. V lost 1 base to trimming and J lost 3 bases, with 7 bases between them. In DNA, the CDR3 is TGTGCCAGCAGTTTAGGTTATTTCTACGAGCAGTACTTC. This gives the protein CASSLGYFYEQYF.

The V and J genes are TRBV6-1 and TRBJ1-4; perhaps TRBD1 as D (5 bases). CDR3 length: 16 amino acids. Per germline, CDR1 MNHNS and CDR2 SASEGT. Trimming took 5 bases from V and 2 from J, leaving 15 bases between them. CDR3 sequence: CASSSGPSLTNEKLFF. The CDR3, as DNA: TGTGCCAGCAGTTCGGGACCCTCTCTGACTAATGAAAAACTGTTTTTT.